This T cell receptor (beta chain) was observed in a study of T cell responses to AZD1222 COVID-19 vaccine. Study-wide results and limits: Elevations in Spike-specific TCR breadth and depth followed administration of two AZD1222 doses. Only five or six AZD1222 recipients were seropositive at baseline. The sample set comprised mostly white British donors with more females, and clonal diversity was possibly underestimated.

Assay used: immunoSEQ multiplex PCR; TCRdb lists only in-frame clones, some missing. The repertoire holds 100,000 to 150,000 clones, 90% to 95% seen once, with about 5% in the top ten. Worth noting for this clone: Its antigen is undetermined.

V lost 3 bases, J lost 5 bases, and 1 base stayed unmatched. Germline V lookup: CDR1 LNHNV, CDR2 YYDKDF (reference sequence). This CDR3 is built from 14 residues. This TCR was sampled from an adult who received the AZD1222 COVID-19 vaccine. This chain uses TRBV15 with TRBJ2-2, with 9 bases identical to TRBD1. The sample in question was peripheral blood, obtained 28 days after the second AZD1222 dose. As DNA, the CDR3 is TGTGCCACCAGCAGGACAGGGGGAACCGGGGAGCTGTTTTTT. Translating it yields CATSRTGGTGELFF.